These T cell receptor beta chains were read from a single sample in a study of blood T cell repertoires in COVID-19. Only in-frame clones appear in the TCRdb table, and some are missing; sequencing was by immunoSEQ multiplex PCR. The sample lists about 89,000 clones; about 87% were seen once. The specimen sequenced was peripheral blood. The receptor source for this set is a man aged 60-69 years with acute or convalescent COVID-19. CDR3s leave out the opening cysteine and the closing phenylalanine or tryptophan.

j_gene | v_gene | CDR3aa
TRBJ1-1 | TRBV27 | ASSLDNRDYTEAF
TRBJ2-7 | TRBV14 | ATSPGVGGTISYEQY
TRBJ2-3 | TRBV5-1 | ASRPRTSGSFTDTQY
TRBJ2-2 | TRBV5-4 | ASSPDIAGPANTGELF
TRBJ2-7 | TRBV3-1/TRBV3-2 | ASSLNPAGTGEQY
TRBJ1-6 | TRBV19 | ASAEAGTVNSPLH
TRBJ1-4 | TRBV5-1 | ASSLGPTKTNEKLF
TRBJ2-1 | TRBV7-2 | ASSLVMRREIDNEQF
TRBJ2-4 | TRBV19 | ASSGLQGGGAKNIQY
TRBJ2-3 | TRBV7-9 | ASSQSLAGSTDTQY
TRBJ2-2 | TRBV7-8 | ASSVGTSTGELF
TRBJ1-4 | TRBV3-1/TRBV3-2 | ASSFNRAEKLF
TRBJ2-7 | TRBV3-1/TRBV3-2 | ASSQDTRTRGSEQY
TRBJ2-2 | TRBV3-1/TRBV3-2 | ASSQAGTGTGELF
TRBJ1-3 | TRBV6-1 | ASSETGTIY
TRBJ2-7 | TRBV2 | ASRLRGAEYEQY
TRBJ2-5 | TRBV4-1 | ASSQDPGTRETQY
TRBJ1-5 | TRBV19 | ASSDPGQGNQPQH
TRBJ2-1 | TRBV4-2 | ASSQDSTSVNEQF
TRBJ2-3 | TRBV19 | ASSSEKLAGTDTQY
TRBJ2-3 | TRBV3-1/TRBV3-2 | ASSNGQGSTDTQY
TRBJ2-1 | TRBV7-9 | ASTLSSGPYNEQF
TRBJ2-7 | TRBV27 | ASSQGGTSYEQY
TRBJ1-5 | TRBV5-8 | ASRFAGGQPQH
TRBJ2-7 | TRBV2 | ASSDSGGWEQY
TRBJ2-3 | TRBV12-1 | ASSVGQTYTDTQY
TRBJ2-7 | TRBV4-1 | ASSQDPQGAYEQY
TRBJ2-7 | TRBV3-1/TRBV3-2 | ASSQNLEGEQY
TRBJ1-2 | TRBV5-1 | ASSVGVSTGGDSYGYT
TRBJ2-5 | TRBV11-2 | ASSRERRETQY
TRBJ1-2 | TRBV5-1 | ASSYDRESYGYT
TRBJ2-7 | TRBV24-1 | ATSSRNDEQY
TRBJ1-2 | TRBV5-6 | ASSFLQGPPNYGYT
TRBJ2-7 | TRBV5-1 | ASSFRGGSPNEQY
TRBJ2-7 | TRBV5-1 | ASSLDVGETYEQY
TRBJ1-1 | TRBV19 | ASSLGQGVTEAF
TRBJ1-1 | TRBV19 | ASSIDSFRQGGTEAF
TRBJ2-7 | TRBV5-1 | ASSSPGQGLGYEQY
TRBJ2-7 | TRBV5-4 | ASSLAPQGQGEQY
TRBJ2-1 | TRBV10-3 | AISRTSGDDEQF
TRBJ2-1 | TRBV7-2 | ASSPYNEQF
TRBJ1-1 | TRBV7-3 | ASSFRENTEAF
TRBJ2-7 | TRBV10-3 | AISDPGQGWSEQY
TRBJ2-1 | TRBV7-9 | ASSPRASGVLEQF
TRBJ2-1 | TRBV24-1 | ATSDFGSAGGYNEQF
TRBJ1-1 | TRBV2 | ASFGRVNTEAF
TRBJ2-7 | TRBV7-8 | ASGAFYEQY
TRBJ1-2 | TRBV24-1 | ATSKGQGIYGYT
TRBJ2-7 | TRBV10-3 | AISESSGQIHGQY
TRBJ2-7 | TRBV29-1 | SVEIGRGEQY
TRBJ1-4 | TRBV5-1 | ASSLVQGGEKLF
TRBJ1-1 | TRBV7-2 | ASSLAGGLNTEAF
TRBJ1-3 | TRBV28 | ASSTGQGRRNTIY